These 14 T cell receptor beta chains originate from one sample sequenced in a study of T cell responses to AZD1222 COVID-19 vaccine. Only in-frame clones appear in the TCRdb table, and some are missing; sequencing was by immunoSEQ multiplex PCR. The data show 180,000 or so clones, 88% seen once. Sequencing was performed on peripheral blood, taken 28 days after the second AZD1222 dose. The receptors originated from an adult who received the AZD1222 COVID-19 vaccine.

This clone has only a few counts. The chain recombines TRBV19 with TRBJ2-7; D ambiguous. Trimming pared 5 bases from V and 6 bases from J, leaving 17 bases between. Germline V CDR1 and CDR2: LNHDA, SQIVND (reference sequence). The CDR3 has 14 residues. The CDR3 DNA is TGTGCCAGTAGTCTACGGGCTAGTGCGTCCGAGCAGTACTTC. Residues: CASSLRASASEQYF.

CDR3 sequence (DNA): TGTGCCAGCAGCTTGGGACAAGCCGCAACTAATGAAAAACTGTTTTTT. This sequence encodes CASSLGQAATNEKLFF. This chain links TRBV7-2 with TRBJ1-4, with D possibly being TRBD1 (6 bases). Germline assignment: CDR1 SGHTA and CDR2 FQGNSA. V was pared by 3 bases and J by 0 bases, with 11 bases between. The CDR3 has 16 amino acids.

The genes are TRBV19 and TRBJ1-4; 8 bases agree with TRBD1. The V and J ends lost 7 bases and 11 bases, in that order; junction bases with no gene match: 12. CDR1 and CDR2 (germline): LNHDA, SQIVND (reference sequence). CDR3 length: 14 amino acids. The CDR3 sequence is CASTQGATPWKLFF. The DNA for the CDR3 is TGTGCCAGTACCCAGGGGGCCACCCCGTGGAAACTGTTTTTT.

The CDR3 DNA reads TGTGCCAGTAGTATAGGAGAAGAGACCCAGTACTTC. Its translation is CASSIGEETQYF. This sequence joins TRBV19 and TRBJ2-5; D gene unclear. CDR1 and CDR2 (germline): LNHDA, SQIVND (reference sequence). The CDR3 runs to 12 residues. Trimming took 1 base from V and 3 from J, leaving 3 bases between them.

The chain links TRBV4-3 to TRBJ2-1; D is unclear. The CDR3 is 11 amino acids. Germline V CDR1 and CDR2: LGHNA, YSLEER. V was clipped by 6 bases and J by 3 bases, with 3 bases between them. The CDR3 bases are TGCGCCAGCAGGCACTACAATGAGCAGTTCTTC. Protein sequence: CASRHYNEQFF.

About this clone: The same CDR3 is also encoded by other DNA sequences in this sample. This rearrangement joins TRBV18 to TRBJ2-3; D unclear. V lost 0 bases to trimming and J lost 3 bases, with 4 bases between them. CDR1 and CDR2 (germline): KGHSH, LQKENI. The CDR3 is 13 amino acids. CDR3 residues: CASSPPTTDTQYF. CDR3 in DNA: TGTGCCAGCTCACCACCGACAACAGATACGCAGTATTTT.

V usage is TRBV7-9 and J usage is TRBJ2-7, with TRBD1 matching over 8 bases. The V gene's germline CDR1 is SEHNR and CDR2 FQNEAQ (reference sequence). The CDR3 is 15 amino acids. V gave up 2 bases and J gave up 1 base; unmatched junction bases: 4. This CDR3 is CASSLIQGVSYEQYF. CDR3 sequence (DNA): TGTGCCAGCAGCTTAATACAGGGGGTTTCCTACGAGCAGTACTTC.

This chain joins TRBV18 and TRBJ1-1; D gene ambiguous. Germline V lookup: CDR1 KGHSH, CDR2 LQKENI. Between the trimmed V and J ends, which lost 2 bases and 1 base, there was a span of 14 bases. This CDR3 spans 16 amino acids. The DNA of the CDR3 is TGTGCCAGCTCACCAAGACGGAACTCTGAGAACACTGAAGCTTTCTTT. Residues: CASSPRRNSENTEAFF.

The J gene is TRBJ2-7, the V gene TRBV20-1; 10 nucleotides align to TRBD2. Germline CDR1 and CDR2: DFQATT and SNEGSKA (reference sequence). The CDR3 sequence is 15 residues long. Trimming took 3 bases from V and 6 from J; bases not matched to a gene: 11. This CDR3 is CSASFLAGAPGEQYF. CDR3 bases: TGCAGTGCTAGTTTCCTAGCGGGAGCTCCAGGCGAGCAGTACTTC.

The V and J genes are TRBV7-2 and TRBJ2-1; D may be TRBD2 (6 bases). The CDR3 has 15 residues. Germline-derived CDR1 and CDR2 are SGHTA and FQGNSA. V dropped 3 bases and J dropped 6 bases, with 15 bases sitting between them. The CDR3 loop is CASSFGLAPSNEQFF. CDR3 sequence (DNA): TGTGCCAGCAGCTTTGGGCTAGCGCCTAGCAATGAGCAGTTCTTC.

The chain recombines TRBV7-9 with TRBJ2-7, with D perhaps matching TRBD1 or TRBD2 (5 bases each). V was pared by 0 bases and J by 5 bases, with 11 bases between. The CDR3 has 14 amino acids. Germline CDR1 and CDR2: SEHNR and FQNEAQ (reference sequence). In nucleotides, the CDR3 is TGTGCCAGCAGCTTAGCTGGGGGTTTAGACGAGCAGTACTTC. Its protein product is CASSLAGGLDEQYF.

V usage is TRBV7-7 and J usage is TRBJ2-1; 9 nucleotides line up with TRBD2. CDR3 size: 12 residues. Germline V gene data show CDR1 as SSHAT and CDR2 as FNYEAQ (reference sequence). The junction had 4 bases not matched to a gene; V was cut back by 11 bases and J by 5 bases. In nucleotides, the CDR3 is TGTGCCTCCGGGACTAGCAACAATGAGCAGTTCTTC. It encodes CASGTSNNEQFF.

The CDR3 reads CASTPASGGPYEQYF. CDR3 DNA sequence: TGTGCCAGCACTCCGGCGTCAGGAGGACCTTACGAGCAGTACTTC. This sequence joins TRBV28 and TRBJ2-7; weak D call: TRBD2 (5 bases). Germline CDR1 reads MDHEN; CDR2 reads SYDVKM. The CDR3 has 15 residues. V lost 7 bases to trimming and J lost 4 bases, with 20 bases between them.

The V and J genes are TRBV19 and TRBJ1-4, with a weak D call TRBD1 (5 bases). CDR1 and CDR2 from the germline V gene are LNHDA and SQIVND (reference sequence). With 7 bases removed from V and 5 bases from J, the gap between germline ends came to 11 bases. This CDR3 comprises 13 residues. CDR3: CASTPGGNEKLFF. In DNA, the CDR3 is TGTGCCAGTACGCCTGGGGGGAATGAAAAACTGTTTTTT.